This T cell receptor (beta chain) was recovered during a study of T cell responses to AZD1222 COVID-19 vaccine. Study-wide results and limits: There were repertoire samples only from the period after the peak T cell response.

Losses at the gene ends were 4 bases for V and 4 bases for J; bases not matched to a gene: 7. Looked up from germline, CDR1 is SGHTS and CDR2 is YDEGEE. This CDR3 is built from 14 residues. Profiled with immunoSEQ multiplex PCR; TCRdb holds only in-frame clones, not every one. The table includes 110,000 or so clones, less than 95% detected once. Note on this clone: Its antigen remains unknown.

This chain connects TRBV5-8 to TRBJ1-2; TRBD1 matches at 7 bases. The sample was peripheral blood, taken on day 0 of AZD1222 vaccination. The TCR originated in an adult in good health. In DNA, the CDR3 is TGTGCCAGCAGCCGCGGACAGGAAGGCTATGGCTACACCTTC. Protein: CASSRGQEGYGYTF. The variable domain in full, with the rest retrieved from reference TRBV5-8 and TRBJ1-2, is EAGVTQSPTHLIKTRGQQATLRCSPISGHTSVYWYQQALGLGLQFLLWYDEGEERNRGNFPPRFSGRQFPNYSSELNVNALELEDSALYLCASSRGQEGYGYTFGSGTRLTVV.